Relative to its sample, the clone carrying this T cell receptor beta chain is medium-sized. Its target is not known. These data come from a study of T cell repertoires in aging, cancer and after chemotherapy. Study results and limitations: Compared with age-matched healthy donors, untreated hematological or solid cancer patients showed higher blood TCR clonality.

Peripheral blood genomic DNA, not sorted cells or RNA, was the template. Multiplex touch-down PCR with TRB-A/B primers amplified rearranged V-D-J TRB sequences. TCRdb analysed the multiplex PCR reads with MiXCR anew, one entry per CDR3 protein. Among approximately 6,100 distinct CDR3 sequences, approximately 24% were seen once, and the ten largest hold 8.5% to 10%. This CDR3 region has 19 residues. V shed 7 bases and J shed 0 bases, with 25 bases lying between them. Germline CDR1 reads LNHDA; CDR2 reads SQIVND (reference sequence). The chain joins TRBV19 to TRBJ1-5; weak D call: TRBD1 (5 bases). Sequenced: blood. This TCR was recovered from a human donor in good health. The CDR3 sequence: CASNSDPSATVFSNQPQHF. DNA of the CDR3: TGTGCCAGTAATTCAGATCCATCCGCGACAGTCTTTAGCAATCAGCCCCAGCATTTT.